This T cell receptor beta chain was observed in a study of cytomegalovirus exposure and HLA in healthy donors. PCR involved 60 Vbeta and 13 Jbeta primers. Assay: immunoSEQ multiplex PCR; the TCRdb copy retains only in-frame clones and omits some. In the table there are some 90,000 clones, about 80% of which are singletons. Germline V gene sequence: CDR1 LNHDA, CDR2 SQIVND (reference sequence). The CDR3 extends over 13 amino acids. J was trimmed by 7 bases and V by 5 bases; bases with no gene match: 4. General observations from the study: Associated with HLA alleles at 0.05 false discovery rate in a later analysis were over 15,000 TCR beta sequences. As confirmed in vitro, a few CMV-associated chains were specific for CMV antigens. High sensitivity and specificity were reportedly achieved when the classifier diagnosed cytomegalovirus status.

Concerning this clone: The antigen is not known.

The receptor comes from a middle-aged man in good health and CMV-seropositive. Sample: PBMCs. J is TRBJ2-3 and V is TRBV19, with 9 bases that match TRBD1. CDR3 in amino acids: CASSGQGRNTQYF. The CDR3 coding sequence is TGTGCCAGTAGTGGACAGGGGAGAAATACGCAGTATTTT.